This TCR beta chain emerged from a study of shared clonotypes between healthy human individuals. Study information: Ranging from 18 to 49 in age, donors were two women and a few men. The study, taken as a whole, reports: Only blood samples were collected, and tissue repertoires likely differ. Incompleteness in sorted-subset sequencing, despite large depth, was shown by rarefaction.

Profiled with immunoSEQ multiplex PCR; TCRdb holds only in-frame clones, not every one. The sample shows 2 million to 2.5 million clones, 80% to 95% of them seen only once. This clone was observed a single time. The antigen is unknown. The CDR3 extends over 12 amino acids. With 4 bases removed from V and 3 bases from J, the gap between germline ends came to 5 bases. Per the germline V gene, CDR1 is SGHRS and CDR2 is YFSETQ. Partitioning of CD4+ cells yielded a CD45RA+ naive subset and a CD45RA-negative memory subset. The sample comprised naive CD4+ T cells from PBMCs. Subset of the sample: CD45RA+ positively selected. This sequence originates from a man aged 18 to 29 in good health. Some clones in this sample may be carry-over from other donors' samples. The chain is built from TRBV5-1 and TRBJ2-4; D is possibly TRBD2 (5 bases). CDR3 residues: CASSRDKNIQYF. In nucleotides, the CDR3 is TGCGCCAGCAGCCGGGACAAAAACATTCAGTACTTC.